The sequence of this TCR beta chain was determined in a study of TIL therapy for anti-PD-1-resistant metastatic lung cancer. Study in general: Tumor harvest preceded PD-1/PD-L1 blockade, followed by nivolumab treatment. By whole-exome sequencing, median non-synonymous tumor mutation burden was around 1.5 mutations per megabase.

Overall study results and limits: The cohort had more treatment-naive, never-smoker and oncogene-addicted patients than typical. Infused TIL clonotypes partially replaced the baseline blood repertoire, then decayed over months.

Time point given: pre-treatment sample, taken before nivolumab and TIL therapy. Sequencing used immunoSEQ v3. TCRdb's copy holds only in-frame clones and misses some; the assay was immunoSEQ multiplex PCR. In the table there are under 65,000 clones, more than 80% of which are singletons. This CDR3 is built from 14 residues. V shed 3 bases and J shed 5 bases, with 13 bases lying between them. The germline gives CDR1 LGHDT, CDR2 YNNKEL (reference sequence). Notes on this clone: Antigen unknown.

V is TRBV3-1 (or the pseudogene TRBV3-2) and J is TRBJ2-5; D may be TRBD1 (6 bases). Sequences were derived from blood, sampled at baseline. This TCR came from a person between 25 and 79 years old with non-small cell lung cancer. CDR3 region: CASSQSGVTETQYF. DNA for the CDR3: TGTGCCAGCAGCCAGTCAGGGGTTACGGAGACCCAGTACTTC.